Reported below is one TCR beta chain. Its antigen is still unknown. Base-call qualities are not available, and no considerably larger clone is one nucleotide away. Genomic DNA was the input for TRB sequencing, which was run either with the immunoSEQ assay at survey resolution or with the hsTCRB kit. Turning to the authors' computational methods: Initial read processing used immunoSEQ software, and repertoire analyses used the LymphoSeq R package. Clonality was calculated as 1 minus normalized Shannon entropy, and the Gini coefficient was also calculated for each TRB dataset. To infer phenotypes in unsorted samples, TRB sequences from sorted subsets of the recipient or donor were mapped onto the unsorted samples of the same recipient. The clones in this table, taken by TCRdb from immuneACCESS, are in-frame only. Not every clone is retained; where verified, under half of the shortfall comes from an unresolved V gene, and the cause of the rest is unknown. For V, J and clone size, that table is used; D and trimming come from the DNA. This sample is represented by 2,500 to 3,500 clones; 61% of them were singletons. Of the sample, approximately 25% falls within the top ten clones.

This entry belongs to a study of T cells after posttransplantation cyclophosphamide (dated by TCRdb to the mid-2010s). In the study overall: Using TRB sequencing, the study followed how the T cell repertoire rebuilt after myeloablative bone marrow transplantation with posttransplantation cyclophosphamide given as GVHD prophylaxis. Blood from all 30 or so PTCy patients with 1-year posttransplant specimens was subjected to TRB sequencing. TRA and TRB clonality were tightly correlated in several samples, so subsequent TCR analyses focused on TRB only. Public TRB sequences were queried against a database of over 3,500 sequences associated with responses to pathogens, tumor antigens, self-antigens and alloantigens. Up to roughly 3 additional blood samples from 2 to 5.2 years after transplant were also TRB-sequenced in 3 patients, as was pretransplant blood from a handful of patients. Antigen receptor sequencing covered samples from some 35 PTCy-treated patients and some 15 of their related bone marrow donors.

Beyond this particular receptor, the publication reports: Across roughly 49 patients, TRB clonality was highly associated with recipient CMV seropositivity and CMV reactivation, and PTCy diversity was similar to diversity in CNI/methotrexate controls. The TRB repertoires of T cells infiltrating skin or GI tract showed only limited overlap with the TRB repertoires of T cells in blood. Donor-recipient similarity was low at 1-2 months but increased during the first year, and donor CD8+ memory clones often dominated later blood repertoires.

Peripheral blood samples were provided by related bone marrow donors on the day of marrow donation. Peripheral blood and bone marrow mononuclear cells were isolated by Ficoll-Hypaque density centrifugation and were cryopreserved. Sorting of CD4+ and CD8+ T cells, including naive and memory subsets, was performed by FACS on a FACSAria II. The junction shows trimming of 0 bases on V and 6 bases on J, and the gene matches do not reach 3 bases of it. CDR1 SGHVS and CDR2 FQNEAQ are derived from the germline V gene. The CDR3 has 16 amino acids, counting the end cysteine and phenylalanine. Of the read, only the CDR3 DNA is kept; its 48 bases are in frame from base 1.

This TCR was sampled from a woman aged 25 to 39 in good health and a related stem cell transplant donor. The source material was memory CD8+ T cells sorted from blood. The V and J segments used are TRBV7-8 and TRBJ2-3; TRBD2 aligns with 13 central bases. The nucleotide sequence reads TGTGCCAGCAGCTTAGCGACTAGCGGGGGGACGGATACGCAGTATTTT. It encodes CASSLATSGGTDTQYF.